The 18 T cell receptor beta chains in this list originate from one sample, sequenced in a study of cytomegalovirus exposure and HLA in healthy donors. Here immunoSEQ multiplex PCR was the method, and the copy in TCRdb shows in-frame clones only, minus some. Among over 100,000 clones listed, more than 70% were seen once. The sequencing sample was made of PBMCs. The receptors were sampled from a woman aged 18-29 years in good health and CMV-seronegative.

This sequence joins TRBV7-9 and TRBJ2-2; possibly TRBD1 for D (6 bases). The germline V and J ends were trimmed by 5 bases and 8 bases, with 12 bases remaining between them. The CDR3 has 13 amino acids. CDR1 is SEHNR, CDR2 FQNEAQ, per germline (reference sequence). CDR3 loop: CASSAYRAGELFF. The CDR3 region has the DNA TGTGCCAGCAGCGCCTACAGGGCAGGGGAGCTGTTTTTT.

The chain links TRBV19 to TRBJ1-2, with D unclear. Germline CDR1 and CDR2: LNHDA and SQIVND (reference sequence). The CDR3 is 15 residues long. Trimming left V 0 bases short and J 7 bases short, with 15 bases between. CDR3 sequence reads: CASSIEPSRAGGYTF. CDR3 DNA sequence: TGTGCCAGTAGTATAGAGCCCAGTCGTGCGGGTGGCTACACCTTC.

The V and J genes are TRBV9 and TRBJ1-2, with 7 positions matching TRBD1. The V gene end was trimmed by 3 bases and the J gene end by 2 bases; junction bases not matched to a gene: 13. This CDR3 comprises 17 residues. Germline values: CDR1 SGDLS, CDR2 YYNGEE. CDR3 sequence: CASSARGTGTENYGYTF. The CDR3 bases are TGTGCCAGCAGCGCGAGGGGAACCGGGACAGAAAACTATGGCTACACCTTC.

This clone was seen a few times. The chain's CDR3 is CASLRGRGDSPLHF. CDR3 DNA sequence: TGTGCCAGCCTCAGGGGCCGGGGAGACTCACCCCTCCACTTT. The chain combines TRBV5-5 with TRBJ1-6; maybe TRBD1 (6 bases). The length of the CDR3 is 14 residues. The germline V and J ends were trimmed by 7 bases and 10 bases, with 18 bases remaining between them. Germline V lookup: CDR1 SGHKS, CDR2 YYEKEE (reference sequence).

CDR3 loop: CASKGQYTDTQYF. DNA for the CDR3: TGTGCCAGTAAAGGACAGTACACAGATACGCAGTATTTT. The chain carries TRBV19 and TRBJ2-3, with D maybe TRBD1 (6 bases). The CDR3 has 13 amino acids. The germline V gene encodes CDR1 LNHDA and CDR2 SQIVND (reference sequence). Trimming shortened V by 7 bases and J by 2 bases, and 10 bases separated the two germline ends.

The chain is built from TRBV18 and TRBJ2-7; TRBD1 agrees at 8 bases. The CDR3 is 14 residues long. Germline V lookup: CDR1 KGHSH, CDR2 LQKENI. V dropped 3 bases and J dropped 2; count of bases not matched to a gene: 3. This CDR3 reads CASSPSQGAYEQYF. The CDR3 region has the DNA TGTGCCAGCTCACCTTCACAGGGGGCCTACGAGCAGTACTTC.

CDR3 bases: TGTGCCAGCAGCTTGGGACAGGGAACATACTACGAGCAGTACTTC. This translates into CASSLGQGTYYEQYF. The chain combines TRBV5-5 with TRBJ2-7; the match to TRBD1 covers 7 bases. The CDR3 runs 15 residues. J gave up 3 bases and V 0 bases, and 6 bases lay outside the gene matches. The germline V gene has CDR1 SGHKS and CDR2 YYEKEE (reference sequence).

The chain combines TRBV7-2 with TRBJ1-2; D is perhaps TRBD1 (6 bases). This CDR3 contains 13 residues. Deletions cut 1 base from V and 7 bases from J, with 10 bases between. Germline values: CDR1 SGHTA, CDR2 FQGNSA. The CDR3 is CASSLELGGGYTF. In nucleotides, the CDR3 is TGTGCCAGCAGCTTAGAGCTAGGGGGTGGCTACACCTTC.

The chain recombines TRBV7-3 with TRBJ1-3; a possible D gene is TRBD1 (6 bases). The CDR3 extends over 15 amino acids. The V gene's germline CDR1 is SGHTA and CDR2 FQGTGA. Trimming removed 1 base at V and 4 bases at J, with 11 bases between. CDR3 loop: CASSLKGGFGNTIYF. DNA for the CDR3: TGTGCCAGCAGCTTAAAAGGGGGTTTCGGAAACACCATATATTTT.

The chain carries TRBV5-6 and TRBJ2-3, with 12 positions matching TRBD2. This CDR3 has 18 residues. V shed 6 bases and J 1 base; nucleotides not matched to a gene: 12. Germline CDR1 and CDR2: SGHDT and YYEEEE. CDR3 sequence: CASTKTSGGPRGTDTQYF. CDR3 DNA sequence: TGTGCCAGCACCAAGACTAGCGGGGGCCCACGGGGCACAGATACGCAGTATTTT.

This chain's CDR3 is CASSVTPNYGYTF. CDR3 in DNA: TGTGCCAGCAGCGTTACACCTAACTATGGCTACACCTTC. The rearrangement joins TRBV7-9 to TRBJ1-2, with D unresolved. V lost 5 bases and J 0 bases, leaving 7 bases between the germline ends. The CDR3 length is 13 residues. The germline V gene encodes CDR1 SEHNR and CDR2 FQNEAQ (reference sequence).

The CDR3 DNA reads TGTGCCAGCAGCTTGCAAGCCTATCTCTCAGGGCATGAGCAGTTCTTC. Protein product: CASSLQAYLSGHEQFF. The chain carries TRBV5-8 and TRBJ2-1, with D possibly TRBD1 on 5 matching bases. This CDR3 is 16 amino acids long. The germline CDR1 and CDR2 sequences are SGHTS and YDEGEE. V was cut by 1 base and J by 8 bases, with 19 bases left in between.

The gene calls are TRBV28 and TRBJ2-1; 11 bases fit TRBD2. This CDR3 is 16 amino acids long. Losses at the gene ends were 3 bases for V and 5 bases for J; bases not matched to a gene: 6. Germline loops: CDR1 MDHEN, CDR2 SYDVKM. In nucleotides, the CDR3 is TGTGCCAGCAGTTTCGGGGCACTAGCGGGAGACAATGAGCAGTTCTTC. Translation gives CASSFGALAGDNEQFF. Full variable domain (missing parts from reference TRBV28 and TRBJ2-1): DVKVTQSSRYLVKRTGEKVFLECVQDMDHENMFWYRQDPGLGLRLIYFSYDVKMKEKGDIPEGYSVSREKKERFSLILESASTNQTSMYLCASSFGALAGDNEQFFGPGTRLTVL.

This sequence joins TRBV4-2 and TRBJ1-4, with D possibly being TRBD1 (5 bases). Germline V gives CDR1 LGHNA, CDR2 YNFKEQ. The CDR3 loop spans 14 amino acids. V lost 5 bases to trimming and J lost 0 bases, with 7 bases between them. The CDR3 DNA reads TGTGCCAGCAGCGAGACAGCAACTAATGAAAAACTGTTTTTT. It yields the protein CASSETATNEKLFF.

V usage is TRBV10-3 and J usage is TRBJ2-7; possible D gene TRBD2, 6 bases. This CDR3 spans 14 amino acids. Germline values: CDR1 ENHRY, CDR2 SYGVKD. Trimming pared 3 bases from V and 3 bases from J, leaving 12 bases between. CDR3 bases: TGTGCCATCAGTGATGGGGTCGGGGGCTACGAGCAGTACTTC. This codes for CAISDGVGGYEQYF.

V is TRBV9 and J is TRBJ1-1; D ambiguous. V shed 0 bases and J shed 0 bases, with 6 bases lying between them. Per germline, CDR1 SGDLS and CDR2 YYNGEE. The CDR3 covers 14 residues. For the CDR3, the DNA is TGTGCCAGCAGCGTAGGTCCTTTGAACACTGAAGCTTTCTTT. As protein: CASSVGPLNTEAFF.

This clone was counted once. The rearrangement links TRBV6-1 to TRBJ2-2, with D unresolved. The germline V and J ends were trimmed by 4 bases and 9 bases, with 6 bases remaining between them. CDR3 length equals 11 residues. The germline gives CDR1 MNHNS, CDR2 SASEGT. As DNA, the CDR3 is TGTGCCAGCAGTGTGGGCTGGGAGCTGTTTTTT. Protein: CASSVGWELFF.

This clone occurred once. The chain couples TRBV6-1 to TRBJ2-5; 10 bases fit TRBD1. CDR3 length equals 15 residues. J gave up 5 bases and V 7 bases, and 10 bases lay outside the gene matches. CDR1 is MNHNS, CDR2 SASEGT, per germline. CDR3 DNA sequence: TGTGCCAGCAACGTCGACAGGGGGCGGCTGGAGACCCAGTACTTC. As protein: CASNVDRGRLETQYF.